This entry describes one T cell receptor (beta chain). Its antigen is unidentified. The data were taken from a study of shared clonotypes between healthy human individuals. Study conclusions and caveats: Lower generation probabilities were found for non-shared clonotypes than for those shared by all four donors.

V gave up 3 bases and J gave up 8 bases; unmatched junction bases: 11. In germline, CDR1 is SGDLS, CDR2 YYNGEE. This CDR3 has 15 amino acids. The table came from immunoSEQ multiplex PCR; TCRdb's copy has only in-frame clones and leaves some out. Of approximately 1.1 million clones listed, 70% to 80% are singletons. The sample taken for sequencing was memory CD4+ T cells from PBMCs. Subset defined: CD45RA-negative fraction. This sequence joins TRBV9 and TRBJ2-3; 8 bases are shared with TRBD2. The clonotype was recovered from a man between 18 and 29 years old in good health. Some clones in this sample may be carry-over from other donors' samples. The CDR3 DNA is TGTGCCAGCAGCGCCGGGCGAGCGGGAGTGGGTACGCAGTATTTT. This gives the protein CASSAGRAGVGTQYF.